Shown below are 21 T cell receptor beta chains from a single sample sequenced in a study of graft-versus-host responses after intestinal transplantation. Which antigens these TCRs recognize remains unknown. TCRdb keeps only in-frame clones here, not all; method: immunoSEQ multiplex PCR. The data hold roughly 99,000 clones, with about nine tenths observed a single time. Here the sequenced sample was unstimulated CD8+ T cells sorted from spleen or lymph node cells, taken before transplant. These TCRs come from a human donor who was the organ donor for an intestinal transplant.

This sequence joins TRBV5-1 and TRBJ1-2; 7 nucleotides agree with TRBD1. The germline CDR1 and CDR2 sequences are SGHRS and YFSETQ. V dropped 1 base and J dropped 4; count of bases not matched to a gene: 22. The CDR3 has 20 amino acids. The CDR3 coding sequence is TGCGCCAGCAGCTTGTGGGACAGAGTAACACGGAAGCTCGCAGGCTATGGCTACACCTTC. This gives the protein CASSLWDRVTRKLAGYGYTF.

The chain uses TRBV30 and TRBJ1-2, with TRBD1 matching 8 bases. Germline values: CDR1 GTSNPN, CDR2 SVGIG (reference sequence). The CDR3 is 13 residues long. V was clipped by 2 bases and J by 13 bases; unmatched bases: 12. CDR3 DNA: TGTGCCTGGAGTATGTTGGACAGGGCGGCTGGCACCTTC. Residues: CAWSMLDRAAGTF.

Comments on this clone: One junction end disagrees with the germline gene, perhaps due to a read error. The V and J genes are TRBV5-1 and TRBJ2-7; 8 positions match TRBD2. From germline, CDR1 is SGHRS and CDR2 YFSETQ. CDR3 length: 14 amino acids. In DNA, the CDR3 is TGCGCCAGCAGCTTGGCCGGACCGCCGGGGGGGTGGAACTTC. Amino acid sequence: CASSLAGPPGGWNF.

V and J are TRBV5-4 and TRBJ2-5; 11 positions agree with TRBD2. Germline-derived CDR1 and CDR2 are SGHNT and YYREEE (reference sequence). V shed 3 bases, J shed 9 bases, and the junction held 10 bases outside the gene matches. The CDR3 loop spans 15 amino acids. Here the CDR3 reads CASSYGTSGLLAQYF. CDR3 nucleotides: TGTGCCAGCAGCTATGGGACTAGCGGACTTTTGGCCCAGTACTTC.

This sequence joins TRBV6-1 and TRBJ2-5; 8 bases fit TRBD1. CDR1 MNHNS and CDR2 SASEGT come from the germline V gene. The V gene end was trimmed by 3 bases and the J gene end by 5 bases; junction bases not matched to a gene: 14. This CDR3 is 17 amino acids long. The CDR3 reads CASSDDLGRGRLETQYF. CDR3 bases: TGTGCCAGCAGTGACGACCTCGGCAGGGGGCGGTTGGAGACCCAGTACTTC.

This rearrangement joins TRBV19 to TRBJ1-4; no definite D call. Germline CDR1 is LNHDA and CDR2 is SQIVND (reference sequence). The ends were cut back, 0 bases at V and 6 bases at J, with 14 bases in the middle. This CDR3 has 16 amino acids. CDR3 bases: TGTGCCAGTAGTATAGATCGAGGAACCGATGATGAAAAACTGTTTTTT. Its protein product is CASSIDRGTDDEKLFF.

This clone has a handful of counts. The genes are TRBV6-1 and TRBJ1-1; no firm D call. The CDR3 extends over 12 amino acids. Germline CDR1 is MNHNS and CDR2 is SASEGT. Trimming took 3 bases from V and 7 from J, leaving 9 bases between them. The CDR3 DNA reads TGTGCCAGCAGTGATTGGGCTCTTGAAGCTTTCTTT. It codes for CASSDWALEAFF.

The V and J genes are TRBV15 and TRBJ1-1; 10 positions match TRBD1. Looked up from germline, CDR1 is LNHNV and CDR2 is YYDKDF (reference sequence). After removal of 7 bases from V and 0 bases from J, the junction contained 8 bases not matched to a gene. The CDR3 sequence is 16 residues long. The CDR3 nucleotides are TGTGCCACCATCTTCAGGACAGGGGGATTGAACACTGAAGCTTTCTTT. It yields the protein CATIFRTGGLNTEAFF. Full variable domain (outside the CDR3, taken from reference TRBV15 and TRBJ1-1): DAMVIQNPRYQVTQFGKPVTLSCSQTLNHNVMYWYQQKSSQAPKLLFHYYDKDFNNEADTPDNFQSRRPNTSFCFLDIRSPGLGDTAMYLCATIFRTGGLNTEAFFGQGTRLTVV.

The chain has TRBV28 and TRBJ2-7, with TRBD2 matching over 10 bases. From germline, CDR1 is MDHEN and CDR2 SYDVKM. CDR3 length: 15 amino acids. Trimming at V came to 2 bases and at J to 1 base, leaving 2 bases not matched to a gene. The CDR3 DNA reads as TGTGCCAGCAGTTTAGGACTAGCGGCTTCCTACGAGCAGTACTTC. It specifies CASSLGLAASYEQYF.

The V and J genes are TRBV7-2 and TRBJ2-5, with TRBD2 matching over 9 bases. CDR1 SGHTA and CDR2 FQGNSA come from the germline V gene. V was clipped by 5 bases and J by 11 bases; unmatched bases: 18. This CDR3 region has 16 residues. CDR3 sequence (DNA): TGTGCCAGCAGCCAAACGTTGCGGGGGGGCCGGGAGGAGCAGTACTTC. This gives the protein CASSQTLRGGREEQYF.

The CDR3 coding sequence is TGTGCCAGCAGTTATCCGTACAGCCTCGTTGAAGCTTTCTTT. It specifies CASSYPYSLVEAFF. The J gene is TRBJ1-1, the V gene TRBV28; D not resolved. The CDR3 runs 14 residues. Trimming removed 4 bases from V and 7 bases from J, with 16 bases in between. The V gene's germline CDR1 is MDHEN and CDR2 SYDVKM.

In nucleotides, the CDR3 is TGTGCCAGCACTCCGGGGTTCCGAAACTCACCCCTCCACTTT. It is translated as CASTPGFRNSPLHF. The rearrangement joins TRBV28 to TRBJ1-6; no reliable D call. Germline V gene sequence: CDR1 MDHEN, CDR2 SYDVKM. The CDR3 contains 14 residues. Trimming left V 7 bases short and J 10 bases short, with 17 bases between.

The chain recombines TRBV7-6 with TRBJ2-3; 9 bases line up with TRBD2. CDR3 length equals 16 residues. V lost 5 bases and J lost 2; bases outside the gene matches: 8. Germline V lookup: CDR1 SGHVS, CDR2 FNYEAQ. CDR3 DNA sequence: TGTGCCAGCAGCCCCATTAGCGGGGGATTCACAGATACGCAGTATTTT. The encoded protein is CASSPISGGFTDTQYF.

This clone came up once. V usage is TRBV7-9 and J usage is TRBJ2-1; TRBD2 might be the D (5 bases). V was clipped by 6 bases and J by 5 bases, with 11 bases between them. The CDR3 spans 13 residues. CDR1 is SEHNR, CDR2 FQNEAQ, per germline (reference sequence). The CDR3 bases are TGTGCCAGCAGGGGGAGTTGGAACAATGAGCAGTTCTTC. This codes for CASRGSWNNEQFF.

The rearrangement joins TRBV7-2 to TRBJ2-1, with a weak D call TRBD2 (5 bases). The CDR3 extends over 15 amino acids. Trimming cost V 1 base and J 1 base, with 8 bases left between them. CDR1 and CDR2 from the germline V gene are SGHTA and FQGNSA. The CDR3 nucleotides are TGTGCCAGCAGCTTAGGGGGAGTTTCCTACAATGAGCAGTTCTTC. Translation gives CASSLGGVSYNEQFF.

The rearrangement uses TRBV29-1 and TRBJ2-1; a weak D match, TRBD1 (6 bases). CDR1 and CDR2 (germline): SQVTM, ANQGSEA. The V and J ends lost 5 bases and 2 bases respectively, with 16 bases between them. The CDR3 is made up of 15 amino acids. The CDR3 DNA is TGCAGCGTTTTTGAGGAAGGACAGACCTACAATGAGCAGTTCTTC. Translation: CSVFEEGQTYNEQFF.

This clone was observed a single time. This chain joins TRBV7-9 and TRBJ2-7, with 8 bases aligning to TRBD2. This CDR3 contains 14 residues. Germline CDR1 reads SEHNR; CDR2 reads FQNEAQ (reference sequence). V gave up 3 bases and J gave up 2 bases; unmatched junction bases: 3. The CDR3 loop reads CASSFSGIPYEQYF. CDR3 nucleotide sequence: TGTGCCAGCAGCTTTAGCGGGATTCCCTACGAGCAGTACTTC.

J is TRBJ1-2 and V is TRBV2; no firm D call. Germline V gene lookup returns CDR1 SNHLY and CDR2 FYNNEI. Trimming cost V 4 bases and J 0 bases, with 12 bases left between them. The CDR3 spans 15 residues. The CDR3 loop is CASSVRAGANYGYTF. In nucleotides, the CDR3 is TGTGCCAGCAGTGTGAGGGCAGGAGCTAACTATGGCTACACCTTC.

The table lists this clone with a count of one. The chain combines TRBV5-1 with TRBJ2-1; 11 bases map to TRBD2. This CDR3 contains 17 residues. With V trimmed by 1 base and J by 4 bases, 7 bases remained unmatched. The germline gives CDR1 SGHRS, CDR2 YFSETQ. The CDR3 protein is CASSLISGTSGYNEQFF. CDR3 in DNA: TGCGCCAGCAGCTTGATTTCCGGGACTAGCGGTTACAATGAGCAGTTCTTC.

The CDR3 sequence: CASSFHISTGRYGYTF. The DNA of the CDR3 is TGTGCCAGCAGCTTCCATATTTCGACAGGACGATATGGCTACACCTTC. The chain uses TRBV7-9 and TRBJ1-2; tentative D call: TRBD1 (6 bases). V dropped 3 bases and J dropped 5 bases, with 19 bases sitting between them. This CDR3 has 16 amino acids. In germline, CDR1 is SEHNR, CDR2 FQNEAQ (reference sequence).

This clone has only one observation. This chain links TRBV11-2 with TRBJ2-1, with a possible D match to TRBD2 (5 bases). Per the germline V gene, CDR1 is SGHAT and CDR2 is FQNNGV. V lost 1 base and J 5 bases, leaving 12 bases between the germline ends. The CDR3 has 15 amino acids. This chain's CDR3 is CASSLVWVGNNEQFF. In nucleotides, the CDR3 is TGTGCCAGCAGCTTAGTCTGGGTCGGGAACAATGAGCAGTTCTTC.